The clone carrying this T cell receptor beta chain has a single count. These data originate in a study of blood T cells in healthy people across ages. Through a sample-barcoded 5' primer and a J-beta primer mix, a second PCR was run for roughly 6 to 11 cycles. From the 5' RACE reads, TCRdb called clonotypes with MiXCR, one entry per CDR3 protein. The sample records fewer than 1 million distinct CDR3 sequences, around 45% being singletons. Germline CDR1 and CDR2: SGHVS and FQNEAQ. CDR3 length: 19 amino acids. V was trimmed by 7 bases and J by 3 bases, leaving 30 bases between them. This clonotype originated in a man aged 55 to 69 in good health. The sequencing sample was made of blood. The rearrangement links TRBV7-8 to TRBJ1-1, with D perhaps TRBD1 (5 bases). CDR3 protein: CASTQRDGSRIGVDTEAFF. CDR3 nucleotides: TGTGCCAGCACCCAACGGGACGGCTCCCGGATTGGAGTAGACACTGAAGCTTTCTTT.